Below, 10 T cell receptor beta chains from the same sample are listed, as sequenced in a study of blood T cell repertoires in COVID-19. Sequencing used immunoSEQ multiplex PCR; TCRdb keeps in-frame clones, though not all of them. The repertoire holds 200,000 to 300,000 clones, approximately 82% seen once, with approximately 2.4% in the top ten. Sequenced input: peripheral blood. Source of these receptors: a man in his forties or fifties who had recovered from COVID-19.

This clone was counted only a few times. The chain couples TRBV5-1 to TRBJ1-1; 7 bases align to TRBD1. Germline-derived CDR1 and CDR2 are SGHRS and YFSETQ. The V gene end was trimmed by 2 bases and the J gene end by 8 bases; junction bases not matched to a gene: 18. The CDR3 has 17 amino acids. The CDR3 DNA sequence: TGCGCCAGCAGCTTTCGACAGGGAATCGGTCTGGACGGCGAAGCTTTCTTT. Its translation is CASSFRQGIGLDGEAFF.

The chain is built from TRBV5-5 and TRBJ1-4; 10 bases fit TRBD1. The CDR3 contains 15 residues. Germline assignment: CDR1 SGHKS and CDR2 YYEKEE (reference sequence). The J segment lost 5 bases and the V segment lost 4 bases, leaving 5 bases of the junction unmatched. The CDR3 protein is CASSVGQGGNEKLFF. The CDR3, as DNA: TGTGCCAGCAGCGTCGGACAGGGGGGAAATGAAAAACTGTTTTTT.

The table lists this clone with a count of one. The CDR3 region has the DNA TGTGCCAGCAGCCAGGACATACTACGTTCTTGGGCTTTCTTT. As protein: CASSQDILRSWAFF. The genes are TRBV5-5 and TRBJ1-1; D may be TRBD1 (5 bases). CDR1 is SGHKS, CDR2 YYEKEE, per germline (reference sequence). CDR3 length: 14 amino acids. V lost 4 bases and J 11 bases, leaving 21 bases between the germline ends.

The genes are TRBV6-1 and TRBJ1-6, with TRBD1 as a possible D gene (6 bases). The CDR3 is 14 amino acids. Trimming shortened V by 3 bases and J by 11 bases, and 14 bases separated the two germline ends. Germline values: CDR1 MNHNS, CDR2 SASEGT. The DNA for the CDR3 is TGTGCCAGCAGTGACCGCAAACAGGGAACACCCCTCCACTTT. Amino acid sequence: CASSDRKQGTPLHF.

The chain couples TRBV2 to TRBJ1-6, with TRBD1 matching over 10 bases. Germline V gene lookup returns CDR1 SNHLY and CDR2 FYNNEI. The CDR3 has 15 residues. The junction had 15 bases not matched to a gene; V was cut back by 5 bases and J by 17 bases. The CDR3 nucleotides read TGTGCCAGCAGTCGGGACAGGGGATCGACAACGGAATTCCACTTT. It specifies CASSRDRGSTTEFHF.

The V and J genes are TRBV25-1 and TRBJ2-7; D perhaps matches TRBD1 (6 bases). This CDR3 spans 15 amino acids. The V end lost 1 base, the J end lost 0 bases, and 10 bases lay between the germline ends. Looked up from germline, CDR1 is MGHDK and CDR2 is SYGVNS. The CDR3 DNA sequence: TGTGCCAGCAGTGAATTAGGGGGAAGCTCCTACGAGCAGTACTTC. It is translated as CASSELGGSSYEQYF.

The rearrangement joins TRBV6-5 to TRBJ1-1; D is uncertain. The ends were cut back, 0 bases at V and 5 bases at J, with 16 bases in the middle. This CDR3 has 16 amino acids. Per germline, CDR1 MNHEY and CDR2 SVGAGI. The CDR3 loop reads CASSYSSIDGGTEAFF. CDR3 nucleotides: TGTGCCAGCAGTTACTCGAGCATCGATGGAGGGACTGAAGCTTTCTTT.

The chain couples TRBV11-2 to TRBJ2-2; 8 nucleotides match TRBD2. Germline V gene data show CDR1 as SGHAT and CDR2 as FQNNGV. V lost 3 bases and J lost 11; bases outside the gene matches: 11. The CDR3 is 15 residues long. The CDR3 loop reads CASSFVPSGFVELFF. The CDR3, as DNA: TGTGCCAGCAGCTTCGTCCCTAGCGGGTTCGTCGAGCTGTTTTTT.

J is TRBJ2-7 and V is TRBV30; 13 bases are a match to TRBD2. The CDR3 contains 16 residues. Germline CDR1 reads GTSNPN; CDR2 reads SVGIG (reference sequence). With 2 bases clipped from V and 3 bases from J, the junction kept 7 bases outside the gene matches. The CDR3 DNA reads as TGTGCCTGGAGTAAACCCCGGACTAGCGGGAGCTACGAGCAGTACTTC. Translated: CAWSKPRTSGSYEQYF.

The rearrangement uses TRBV7-9 and TRBJ2-1; 7 nucleotides agree with TRBD1. With V trimmed by 5 bases and J by 7 bases, 11 bases remained unmatched. The CDR3 consists of 15 residues. From germline, CDR1 is SEHNR and CDR2 FQNEAQ (reference sequence). DNA for the CDR3: TGTGCCAGCAGCCGGCGGACAGGCACCGGGAATGAGCAGTTCTTC. Its protein is CASSRRTGTGNEQFF.